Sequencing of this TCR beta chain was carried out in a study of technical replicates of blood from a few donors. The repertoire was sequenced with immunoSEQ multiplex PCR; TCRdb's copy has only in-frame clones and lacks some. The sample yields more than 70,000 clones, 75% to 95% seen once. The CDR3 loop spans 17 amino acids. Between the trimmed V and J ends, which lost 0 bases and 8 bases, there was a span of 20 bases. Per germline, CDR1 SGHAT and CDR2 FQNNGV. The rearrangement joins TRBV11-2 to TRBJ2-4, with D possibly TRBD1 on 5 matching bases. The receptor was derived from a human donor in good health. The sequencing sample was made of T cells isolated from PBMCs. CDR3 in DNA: TGTGCCAGCAGCTTAGATCGAACAGGCGCTTTTGGATACATTCAGTACTTC. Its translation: CASSLDRTGAFGYIQYF.